Following are 27 T cell receptor beta chains from one sample sequenced in a study of blood T cell repertoires in COVID-19. Here immunoSEQ multiplex PCR was the method, and the copy in TCRdb shows in-frame clones only, minus some. This table holds about 50,000 clones, over 65% found once. Sequenced material: peripheral blood. These receptors were collected from a woman in her sixties or seventies with acute or convalescent COVID-19.

This sequence joins TRBV7-9 and TRBJ2-5; maybe TRBD2 (5 bases). The V end was cut by 2 bases, the J end by 1 base, with 11 bases between. CDR1 is SEHNR, CDR2 FQNEAQ, per germline (reference sequence). The CDR3 length is 15 residues. The CDR3 loop reads CASSLRGRIQETQYF. The CDR3 DNA follows: TGTGCCAGCAGCTTAAGAGGGCGGATCCAAGAGACCCAGTACTTC.

The V and J genes are TRBV5-1 and TRBJ1-2, with D perhaps matching TRBD1 (6 bases). V lost 0 bases and J 4 bases, leaving 10 bases between the germline ends. The CDR3 covers 14 residues. In germline, CDR1 is SGHRS, CDR2 YFSETQ. This CDR3 is CASSLVGQIYGYTF. In DNA, the CDR3 is TGCGCCAGCAGCTTGGTAGGACAGATCTATGGCTACACCTTC.

The chain has TRBV30 and TRBJ1-5; a weak D match, TRBD1 (6 bases). Germline-derived CDR1 and CDR2 are GTSNPN and SVGIG (reference sequence). The CDR3 length is 13 residues. Trimming took 1 base from V and 6 from J, leaving 10 bases between them. The CDR3: CAWSAKQGQPQHF. CDR3 nucleotides: TGTGCCTGGAGTGCAAAACAGGGTCAGCCCCAGCATTTT.

Only one count was recorded for this clone. V gene TRBV6-2 or TRBV6-3 combines with J gene TRBJ2-7; D possibly corresponds to TRBD1 (5 bases). Trimming stripped 5 bases from V and 11 bases from J, with 22 bases between. The CDR3 has 14 residues. CDR1 MNHEY and CDR2 SVGEGT come from the germline V gene. CDR3 sequence: CASSPTEGAGKEYF. In nucleotides, the CDR3 is TGTGCCAGCAGTCCCACGGAAGGGGCAGGGAAAGAGTACTTC.

The rearrangement links TRBV7-3 to TRBJ2-3; D not resolved. V lost 5 bases to trimming and J lost 1 base, with 10 bases between them. CDR3 length equals 14 residues. CDR1 and CDR2 (germline): SGHTA, FQGTGA. This chain's CDR3 is CASSLGTGTDTQYF. In DNA, the CDR3 is TGTGCCAGCAGCCTAGGTACGGGCACAGATACGCAGTATTTT.

V is TRBV7-9 and J is TRBJ2-3; weak D call: TRBD2 (6 bases). V was trimmed by 4 bases and J by 9 bases, leaving 17 bases between them. Germline V gene data show CDR1 as SEHNR and CDR2 as FQNEAQ (reference sequence). The CDR3 covers 14 residues. CDR3 DNA: TGTGCCAGCAGCTCGCTGGACTCCCGGGGGACGCAGTATTTT. Its protein is CASSSLDSRGTQYF. Filled out from reference TRBV7-9 and TRBJ2-3, the complete variable domain reads DTGVSQNPRHKITKRGQNVTFRCDPISEHNRLYWYRQTLGQGPEFLTYFQNEAQLEKSRLLSDRFSAERPKGSFSTLEIQRTEQGDSAMYLCASSSLDSRGTQYFGPGTRLTVL.

The gene calls are TRBV12-5 and TRBJ1-1; D ambiguous. The CDR3 consists of 13 residues. V was trimmed by 3 bases and J by 2 bases, leaving 7 bases between them. The germline gives CDR1 LGHNT, CDR2 FRNRAP. The CDR3 region has the DNA TGTGCTAGTGGTTTAGCCGTCAACACTGAAGCTTTCTTT. Translation gives CASGLAVNTEAFF.

This sequence joins TRBV3-1 (or the pseudogene TRBV3-2) and TRBJ1-2; 7 bases are shared with TRBD1. V gave up 1 base and J gave up 8 bases; unmatched junction bases: 7. The CDR3 loop spans 14 amino acids. Germline values: CDR1 LGHDT, CDR2 YNNKEL (reference sequence). The CDR3 DNA reads as TGTGCCAGCAGCCAAGTGGAGACAGGGCAGGGCTACACCTTC. Translating gives CASSQVETGQGYTF.

DNA for the CDR3: TGTGCCAGCCGAACGGACATGCTTGTTCTGCCCCAGCATTTT. It is translated as CASRTDMLVLPQHF. The chain recombines TRBV6-5 with TRBJ1-5, with D tentatively TRBD1 (5 bases). CDR3 length: 14 amino acids. Germline CDR1 is MNHEY and CDR2 is SVGAGI. V was cut by 8 bases and J by 9 bases, with 20 bases left in between.

The chain employs TRBV7-3 and TRBJ1-2, with D possibly TRBD1 on 5 matching bases. The V gene lost 5 bases and the J gene lost 7 bases, with 17 bases spanning the gap. CDR1 and CDR2 (germline): SGHTA, FQGTGA. The CDR3 is 14 amino acids. CDR3: CASSPFPGNGGYTF. The CDR3 DNA follows: TGTGCCAGCAGCCCATTTCCAGGGAATGGTGGCTACACCTTC.

The sample holds one count of this clone. V usage is TRBV11-3 and J usage is TRBJ2-5; 7 bases are shared with TRBD2. This CDR3 contains 15 residues. The ends lost 3 bases at V and 3 bases at J; junction bases unmatched: 7. Germline assignment: CDR1 SGHNT and CDR2 YENEEA. In DNA form, the CDR3 reads TGTGCCAGCAGCTTGGTAGCGGGTGAGGAAGAGACCCAGTACTTC. Translated: CASSLVAGEEETQYF.

J is TRBJ1-2 and V is TRBV15, with D perhaps TRBD1 (6 bases). Germline assignment: CDR1 LNHNV and CDR2 YYDKDF (reference sequence). This CDR3 has 15 residues. V was clipped by 4 bases and J by 4 bases, with 16 bases between them. This CDR3 is CATSIGTPELYGYTF. DNA for the CDR3: TGTGCCACCAGCATCGGGACACCGGAACTCTATGGCTACACCTTC.

V is TRBV12-1 and J is TRBJ2-3; the D call of TRBD2 is as the table states it, not checked on the DNA. TRBV12-1 is listed as a pseudogene. This CDR3 spans 17 amino acids. This CDR3 reads CASSAIALAGGPDTQYF. CDR3 in DNA: TGTGCCAGCAGCGCAATCGCCCTAGCGGGAGGCCCAGATACGCAGTATTTT.

The chain employs TRBV5-1 and TRBJ2-3; D perhaps matches TRBD1 (5 bases). This CDR3 is built from 14 residues. Trimming stripped 2 bases from V and 6 bases from J, with 13 bases between. Germline-derived CDR1 and CDR2 are SGHRS and YFSETQ. The CDR3 DNA is TGCGCCAGCAGCTTAAGCAGGGCAAGGGATACGCAGTATTTT. Encoded protein: CASSLSRARDTQYF.

The chain recombines TRBV25-1 with TRBJ1-3; no firm D call. CDR3 size: 16 residues. V shed 1 base and J shed 2 bases, with 12 bases lying between them. Germline CDR1 and CDR2: MGHDK and SYGVNS. In nucleotides, the CDR3 is TGTGCCAGCAGTGAATCTTTCGGGTCCACTGGAAACACCATATATTTT. The encoded protein is CASSESFGSTGNTIYF.

The chain couples TRBV25-1 to TRBJ2-1; 12 nucleotides align to TRBD2. Germline CDR1 reads MGHDK; CDR2 reads SYGVNS. The CDR3 has 14 residues. V shed 6 bases, J shed 3 bases, and the junction held 0 bases outside the gene matches. Here the CDR3 DNA reads TGTGCCAGCAGGACTAGCGGGGGCTACAATGAGCAGTTCTTC. Protein sequence: CASRTSGGYNEQFF.

The chain recombines TRBV6-6 with TRBJ1-5; D is undetermined. The CDR3 sequence is 11 residues long. Germline CDR1 reads MNHNY; CDR2 reads SVGAGI (reference sequence). V lost 8 bases and J lost 5, with 7 bases in between. The CDR3 DNA follows: TGTGCCAGCCAAAATGATCAGCCCCAGCATTTT. Translated: CASQNDQPQHF.

The chain joins TRBV27 to TRBJ2-1; 11 nucleotides agree with TRBD2. The CDR3 runs 15 residues. J was trimmed by 3 bases and V by 3 bases; bases with no gene match: 1. Germline CDR1 reads MNHEY; CDR2 reads SMNVEV (reference sequence). CDR3 residues: CASSLTSGVYNEQFF. The DNA of the CDR3 is TGTGCCAGCAGTTTGACTAGCGGGGTCTACAATGAGCAGTTCTTC.

The V call is TRBV3-1 (or the pseudogene TRBV3-2), the J call TRBJ2-7, with D perhaps TRBD2 (5 bases). The CDR3 covers 15 residues. Per the germline V gene, CDR1 is LGHDT and CDR2 is YNNKEL (reference sequence). Trimming shortened V by 0 bases and J by 2 bases, and 11 bases separated the two germline ends. CDR3 region: CASSQELAPTYEQYF. Written as DNA, the CDR3 is TGTGCCAGCAGCCAAGAGCTAGCCCCCACCTACGAGCAGTACTTC.

This chain links TRBV5-1 with TRBJ1-2; a possible D gene is TRBD1 (6 bases). Trimming shortened V by 0 bases and J by 4 bases, and 13 bases separated the two germline ends. The germline gives CDR1 SGHRS, CDR2 YFSETQ. The CDR3 spans 15 residues. CDR3 in DNA: TGCGCCAGCAGCTTGGAGGGACACTCGAGCTATGGCTACACCTTC. Its protein is CASSLEGHSSYGYTF.

The DNA for the CDR3 is TGTGCCAGCAGCCAAGATTGGGGGGTGAATAATGAAAAACTGTTTTTT. Translated: CASSQDWGVNNEKLFF. The chain uses TRBV4-2 and TRBJ1-4, with a tentative D call TRBD1 (5 bases). The CDR3 is 16 amino acids. Germline CDR1 reads LGHNA; CDR2 reads YNFKEQ. With 0 bases removed from V and 4 bases from J, the gap between germline ends came to 12 bases.

The genes are TRBV27 and TRBJ2-1, with 9 bases matching TRBD2. The CDR3 is 14 residues long. Germline V CDR1 and CDR2: MNHEY, SMNVEV (reference sequence). J lost 15 bases, V lost 4 bases, and 13 bases had no gene match. The CDR3 nucleotides are TGTGCCAGCAGTTCACTAGCGGGCCCGAGCCCCCCGTTCTTC. It is translated as CASSSLAGPSPPFF.

The V call is TRBV7-6, the J call TRBJ1-5; 7 nucleotides match TRBD1. The ends lost 7 bases at V and 3 bases at J; junction bases unmatched: 15. CDR1 is SGHVS, CDR2 FNYEAQ, per germline. This CDR3 contains 17 residues. As DNA, the CDR3 is TGTGCCAGCACGTTTGGTCTCGAGACAGGGCACAATCAGCCCCAGCATTTT. Its protein is CASTFGLETGHNQPQHF.

The J gene is TRBJ2-1, the V gene TRBV2; 7 nucleotides line up with TRBD2. The germline V gene encodes CDR1 SNHLY and CDR2 FYNNEI. Trimming cost V 8 bases and J 14 bases; bases outside gene matches: 12. This CDR3 has 12 amino acids. CDR3 bases: TGTGCCAGCCGGCTAGCGGCCTGGAGGGAGTTCTTC. Translation: CASRLAAWREFF.

The chain uses TRBV6-5 and TRBJ1-5; D perhaps matches TRBD1 (5 bases). The V end lost 8 bases, the J end lost 4 bases, and 18 bases lay between the germline ends. The germline CDR1 and CDR2 sequences are MNHEY and SVGAGI. CDR3 length: 15 residues. Written as DNA, the CDR3 is TGTGCCAGCCGAGGTGCCAGGGCGCAGAATCAGCCCCAGCATTTT. Translation: CASRGARAQNQPQHF.

The chain combines TRBV19 with TRBJ1-2, with 11 bases identical to TRBD1. This CDR3 has 14 residues. Germline V gene sequence: CDR1 LNHDA, CDR2 SQIVND (reference sequence). Trimming removed 3 bases from V and 5 bases from J; junction bases left unmatched: 2. CDR3 sequence: CASSIGQGAYGYTF. CDR3 bases: TGTGCCAGTAGTATCGGACAGGGGGCTTATGGCTACACCTTC. The whole variable domain, remainder taken from reference TRBV19 and TRBJ1-2, is DGGITQSPKYLFRKEGQNVTLSCEQNLNHDAMYWYRQDPGQGLRLIYYSQIVNDFQKGDIAEGYSVSREKKESFPLTVTSAQKNPTAFYLCASSIGQGAYGYTFGSGTRLTVV.

This sequence joins TRBV4-2 and TRBJ1-2; 7 nucleotides align to TRBD1. CDR1 is LGHNA, CDR2 YNFKEQ, per germline. The CDR3 length is 15 residues. The J segment lost 4 bases and the V segment lost 7 bases, leaving 12 bases of the junction unmatched. The CDR3 DNA follows: TGTGCCAGCAACCCCTACGACAGGGCCCTCTATGGCTACACCTTC. Translated, it gives CASNPYDRALYGYTF.